These 32 T cell receptor beta chains originate from one sample sequenced in a study of CD8 T cells in ankylosing spondylitis. Whole-study findings and limits: Apparently characteristic of ankylosing spondylitis blood was a TCR beta motif (under ten highly homologous variants).

MiXCR was run by TCRdb on the 5' RACE reads, yielding one entry per CDR3 protein. The data contain some 450,000 distinct CDR3 sequences, roughly 15% of them seen just once; the ten biggest clones take up under 1.2%. These TCRs are of unknown antigen specificity. The sample taken for sequencing was blood, either unsorted or a sorted T cell fraction (not recorded which). The receptors shown here come from a male donor with ankylosing spondylitis.

This clonotype appeared a few times. The rearrangement links TRBV20-1 to TRBJ1-2; TRBD1 aligns across 8 bases. Germline V CDR1 and CDR2: DFQATT, SNEGSKA (reference sequence). CDR3 length: 12 residues. J lost 8 bases, V lost 6 bases, and 8 bases had no gene match. CDR3 amino acids: CSARQGIDGYTF. Here the CDR3 DNA reads TGCAGTGCACGACAGGGGATAGACGGCTACACCTTC.

The chain joins TRBV24-1 to TRBJ2-1; 9 bases are a match to TRBD2. Germline assignment: CDR1 KGHDR and CDR2 SFDVKD. The CDR3 is 18 amino acids. J was trimmed by 0 bases and V by 3 bases; bases with no gene match: 8. In DNA, the CDR3 is TGTGCCACCAGTGATCGTGAAAAGCGGGGGGCCTCCTACAATGAGCAGTTCTTC. Translated: CATSDREKRGASYNEQFF.

The CDR3 spells CASRFGTGYEQYF. CDR3 sequence (DNA): TGCGCCAGCAGATTCGGGACAGGCTACGAGCAGTACTTC. This chain connects TRBV5-1 to TRBJ2-7, with 8 bases matching TRBD1. Looked up from germline, CDR1 is SGHRS and CDR2 is YFSETQ. This CDR3 region has 13 residues. V lost 5 bases to trimming and J lost 3 bases; unmatched junction nucleotides: 4.

This clonotype was seen repeatedly, ten times or more. The gene calls are TRBV12-3 or TRBV12-4 and TRBJ1-1, with unresolved D. This CDR3 has 14 amino acids. V lost 8 bases to trimming and J lost 1 base, with 14 bases between them. In DNA form, the CDR3 reads TGTGCCAGCGGATCGGGGTATACGAACACTGAAGCTTTCTTT. Translating gives CASGSGYTNTEAFF.

This chain links TRBV27 with TRBJ1-5; possibly TRBD1 for D (6 bases). The CDR3 spans 14 residues. Trimming took 3 bases from V and 6 from J, leaving 12 bases between them. Per germline, CDR1 MNHEY and CDR2 SMNVEV (reference sequence). CDR3 protein: CASSFSPGAQPQHF. The CDR3 bases are TGTGCCAGCAGTTTCTCCCCAGGGGCTCAGCCCCAGCATTTT.

This clonotype was seen repeatedly, ten times or more. The germline gene is not matched at one end of the junction; a read error may be the cause. The chain carries TRBV5-1 and TRBJ2-1, with 12 bases identical to TRBD2. The CDR3 spans 16 residues. Looked up from germline, CDR1 is SGHRS and CDR2 is YFSETQ. Here the CDR3 reads CASSLGLAGGYNEQFF. The CDR3 DNA reads as TGTGCCAGCAGCTTGGGGCTAGCGGGAGGGTACAATGAGCAGTTCTTC.

The chain recombines TRBV19 with TRBJ1-5, with D maybe TRBD1 (6 bases). Germline V CDR1 and CDR2: LNHDA, SQIVND (reference sequence). CDR3 length equals 16 residues. Deletions cut 7 bases from V and 0 bases from J, with 16 bases between. CDR3: CASTPQGKSSNQPQHF. DNA of the CDR3: TGTGCCAGTACCCCGCAGGGGAAAAGTAGCAATCAGCCCCAGCATTTT.

The chain links TRBV5-1 to TRBJ1-1; the match to TRBD1 covers 8 bases. Germline assignment: CDR1 SGHRS and CDR2 YFSETQ. This CDR3 contains 13 residues. The V and J ends lost 4 bases and 8 bases, in that order; junction bases with no gene match: 7. CDR3 loop: CASSTGQGEEAFF. DNA for the CDR3: TGCGCCAGCAGCACCGGACAGGGTGAGGAAGCTTTCTTT.

This clonotype was counted only a few times. The chain has TRBV7-9 and TRBJ2-3; 7 positions agree with TRBD1. V lost 2 bases to trimming and J lost 1 base; unmatched junction nucleotides: 6. Germline V gene data show CDR1 as SEHNR and CDR2 as FQNEAQ (reference sequence). This CDR3 comprises 16 residues. CDR3 residues: CASSLSRGQGTDTQYF. As DNA, the CDR3 is TGTGCCAGCAGCTTATCGAGGGGGCAGGGCACAGATACGCAGTATTTT.

This chain uses TRBV20-1 with TRBJ1-5; D not certain. CDR3 size: 15 residues. Trimming took 6 bases from V and 4 from J, leaving 19 bases between them. Germline CDR1 and CDR2: DFQATT and SNEGSKA (reference sequence). The CDR3 protein is CSAREGGIGNQPQHF. Written as DNA, the CDR3 is TGCAGTGCCCGAGAGGGAGGGATTGGGAATCAGCCCCAGCATTTT.

A few counts support this clonotype. J is TRBJ2-5 and V is TRBV5-1; 10 bases map to TRBD1. The CDR3 is 14 amino acids. Germline V gives CDR1 SGHRS, CDR2 YFSETQ. V lost 7 bases to trimming and J lost 4 bases; unmatched junction nucleotides: 7. CDR3 region: CASGQGQGLETQYF. The CDR3, as DNA: TGCGCCAGCGGACAGGGACAGGGGTTAGAGACCCAGTACTTC.

The V and J genes are TRBV20-1 and TRBJ2-1; TRBD2 agrees at 8 bases. The CDR3 consists of 15 residues. Germline V gene lookup returns CDR1 DFQATT and CDR2 SNEGSKA (reference sequence). Germline trimming cut 1 base from V and 7 bases from J; bases unmatched to any gene: 9. For the CDR3, the DNA is TGCAGTGCTAGAGCCCTGGCGGGGGGCAGGAATGAGCAGTTCTTC. Its translation: CSARALAGGRNEQFF.

This rearrangement joins TRBV7-9 to TRBJ2-1; either TRBD1 or TRBD2 may fit D (5 bases each). The CDR3 has 14 amino acids. Germline lookup yields CDR1 SEHNR and CDR2 FQNEAQ (reference sequence). V lost 0 bases, J lost 7 bases, and 10 bases lay in between. The CDR3 DNA follows: TGTGCCAGCAGCTTAGCGTGGGGGTGGAATGAGCAGTTCTTC. It translates to CASSLAWGWNEQFF. The full variable domain, completed using reference TRBV7-9 and TRBJ2-1, is DTGVSQNPRHKITKRGQNVTFRCDPISEHNRLYWYRQTLGQGPEFLTYFQNEAQLEKSRLLSDRFSAERPKGSFSTLEIQRTEQGDSAMYLCASSLAWGWNEQFFGPGTRLTVL.

The chain carries TRBV2 and TRBJ2-7; 9 bases align to TRBD1. CDR3 length equals 15 residues. Trimming at V came to 4 bases and at J to 5 bases, leaving 9 bases not matched to a gene. Germline V gene data show CDR1 as SNHLY and CDR2 as FYNNEI. CDR3 sequence reads: CASSAQRDRVDEQYF. DNA of the CDR3: TGTGCCAGCAGTGCCCAACGGGACAGGGTCGACGAGCAGTACTTC.

This chain uses TRBV7-9 with TRBJ2-7, with a possible D match to TRBD1 (6 bases). V was trimmed by 4 bases and J by 6 bases, leaving 10 bases between them. The CDR3 is 12 amino acids. The germline CDR1 and CDR2 sequences are SEHNR and FQNEAQ (reference sequence). CDR3 bases: TGTGCCAGCAGCTCAGGACAGAGCGAGCAGTACTTC. This codes for CASSSGQSEQYF.

This clonotype was seen a handful of times. Compared with germline, one end of the junction differs, possibly owing to a read error. This CDR3 reads CASGLGTGTNEKLFF. The CDR3 region has the DNA TGTGCCAGCGGTTTAGGGACAGGGACTAATGAAAAACTGTTTTTT. The chain links TRBV12-3 or TRBV12-4 to TRBJ1-4; TRBD1 aligns across 9 bases. The CDR3 is made up of 15 amino acids.

The V call is TRBV5-1, the J call TRBJ1-1; TRBD1 matches 11 bases. The CDR3 runs 13 residues. Per the germline V gene, CDR1 is SGHRS and CDR2 is YFSETQ. The junction had 2 bases not matched to a gene; V was cut back by 4 bases and J by 6 bases. The CDR3 sequence: CASSPGQGAEAFF. Here the CDR3 DNA reads TGCGCCAGCAGCCCGGGACAGGGGGCTGAAGCTTTCTTT.

The CDR3 DNA follows: TGTGCCAGCAGCCGCGGGGGAGACACAGATACGCAGTATTTT. It codes for CASSRGGDTDTQYF. The chain couples TRBV6-1 to TRBJ2-3; 7 bases map to TRBD2. Germline values: CDR1 MNHNS, CDR2 SASEGT. There are 14 residues in the CDR3. V trimming: 6 bases; J trimming: 2 bases; junction bases outside the gene matches: 5.

The rearrangement links TRBV5-1 to TRBJ2-3; either TRBD1 or TRBD2 may fit D (6 bases each). Germline lookup yields CDR1 SGHRS and CDR2 YFSETQ. The CDR3 has 17 residues. V shed 0 bases and J shed 4 bases, with 18 bases lying between them. The CDR3 sequence: CASSLALFVGGSDTQYF. For the CDR3, the DNA is TGCGCCAGCAGCTTGGCCCTCTTTGTGGGGGGCTCAGATACGCAGTATTTT. The whole variable domain, filled in from reference TRBV5-1 and TRBJ2-3, reads KAGVTQTPRYLIKTRGQQVTLSCSPISGHRSVSWYQQTPGQGLQFLFEYFSETQRNKGNFPGRFSGRQFSNSRSEMNVSTLELGDSALYLCASSLALFVGGSDTQYFGPGTRLTVL.

This clonotype was seen many times. The rearrangement links TRBV7-9 to TRBJ2-1; 7 bases agree with TRBD1. V trimming: 2 bases; J trimming: 12 bases; junction bases outside the gene matches: 10. Germline CDR1 is SEHNR and CDR2 is FQNEAQ (reference sequence). This CDR3 spans 14 amino acids. The CDR3 DNA reads as TGTGCCAGCAGCTTAATGGGAACAGGGGACGGGCAGTTCTTC. Translating gives CASSLMGTGDGQFF.

CDR3 in amino acids: CAWFGPGGNTDTQYF. The CDR3 DNA sequence: TGTGCCTGGTTTGGGCCCGGGGGCAACACAGATACGCAGTATTTT. The chain carries TRBV30 and TRBJ2-3; TRBD1 or TRBD2 may be the D gene (6 bases each). CDR1 and CDR2 (germline): GTSNPN, SVGIG (reference sequence). This CDR3 comprises 15 residues. The ends were cut back, 5 bases at V and 2 bases at J, with 17 bases in the middle.

The chain couples TRBV29-1 to TRBJ2-7; possible D gene TRBD1, 5 bases. This CDR3 spans 12 amino acids. Trimming shortened V by 5 bases and J by 7 bases, and 15 bases separated the two germline ends. Germline V gene sequence: CDR1 SQVTM, CDR2 ANQGSEA. CDR3: CSVLAGPQEQYF. The DNA for the CDR3 is TGCAGCGTTCTGGCAGGGCCTCAAGAGCAGTACTTC.

The chain is built from TRBV20-1 and TRBJ1-6, with no clear D. Germline lookup yields CDR1 DFQATT and CDR2 SNEGSKA (reference sequence). This CDR3 contains 12 residues. The V gene lost 0 bases and the J gene lost 6 bases, with 3 bases spanning the gap. CDR3 coding DNA: TGCAGTGCTAGAGACCCTAATTCACCCCTCCACTTT. This encodes CSARDPNSPLHF.

V is TRBV10-3 and J is TRBJ1-5, with D possibly being TRBD1 (5 bases). V was pared by 2 bases and J by 4 bases, with 9 bases between. This CDR3 region has 14 residues. Per germline, CDR1 ENHRY and CDR2 SYGVKD. The CDR3 DNA is TGTGCCATCAGTGAGACAGGACCTAATCAGCCCCAGCATTTT. Residues: CAISETGPNQPQHF.

The rearrangement joins TRBV29-1 to TRBJ1-5; possible D gene TRBD1, 6 bases. The V gene lost 5 bases and the J gene lost 3 bases, with 11 bases spanning the gap. This CDR3 spans 13 amino acids. From germline, CDR1 is SQVTM and CDR2 ANQGSEA. The CDR3 here is CSVSRDTNQPQHF. CDR3 nucleotide sequence: TGCAGCGTTTCCCGGGACACCAATCAGCCCCAGCATTTT.

This chain connects TRBV12-3 or TRBV12-4 to TRBJ2-2; perhaps TRBD2 as D (6 bases). Trimming took 6 bases from V and 9 from J, leaving 14 bases between them. The CDR3 consists of 13 residues. The CDR3 here is CASSRDSGRELFF. The DNA of the CDR3 is TGTGCCAGCAGCCGGGACTCTGGCAGGGAGCTGTTTTTT.

V usage is TRBV18 and J usage is TRBJ2-7, with TRBD1 matching 7 bases. Germline V gene lookup returns CDR1 KGHSH and CDR2 LQKENI. V was clipped by 3 bases and J by 6 bases; unmatched bases: 2. The CDR3 loop spans 12 amino acids. CDR3 in amino acids: CASSPDRREQYF. CDR3 bases: TGTGCCAGCTCACCGGACAGGCGCGAGCAGTACTTC.

This clonotype appeared a few times. The rearrangement links TRBV4-3 to TRBJ1-2; the match to TRBD1 covers 7 bases. The germline V gene has CDR1 LGHNA and CDR2 YSLEER. The V and J ends lost 3 bases and 6 bases, in that order; junction bases with no gene match: 16. The CDR3 is 17 amino acids. CDR3 amino acids: CASSQSPTRDSRHGYTF. DNA for the CDR3: TGCGCCAGCAGCCAGTCTCCCACCCGGGACAGTCGTCATGGCTACACCTTC.

The chain recombines TRBV5-4 with TRBJ2-7; 10 nucleotides align to TRBD2. V dropped 0 bases and J dropped 1; count of bases not matched to a gene: 4. This CDR3 region has 16 residues. Germline V CDR1 and CDR2: SGHNT, YYREEE (reference sequence). In DNA form, the CDR3 reads TGTGCCAGCAGCTTGGGGGGACTAGCGTCTTCCTACGAGCAGTACTTC. Protein sequence: CASSLGGLASSYEQYF.

The chain uses TRBV5-1 and TRBJ1-1, with D unresolved. The V end was cut by 5 bases, the J end by 1 base, with 6 bases between. CDR3 length equals 12 residues. Germline V CDR1 and CDR2: SGHRS, YFSETQ. The CDR3 DNA reads as TGCGCCAGCAGTTCGAAGAACACTGAAGCTTTCTTT. Encoded protein: CASSSKNTEAFF.

V usage is TRBV5-1 and J usage is TRBJ2-3; D unresolved. Germline V gene lookup returns CDR1 SGHRS and CDR2 YFSETQ. The CDR3 has 16 amino acids. V was pared by 0 bases and J by 0 bases, with 11 bases between. This CDR3 reads CASSLASLTSTDTQYF. The CDR3 region has the DNA TGCGCCAGCAGCTTGGCCTCCTTAACTAGCACAGATACGCAGTATTTT.

This clonotype was counted between two and nine times. CDR3: CASSQGLAGGETQYF. CDR3 nucleotide sequence: TGTGCCAGCAGCCAAGGTCTAGCGGGGGGGGAGACCCAGTACTTC. The chain joins TRBV4-2 to TRBJ2-5; 12 nucleotides agree with TRBD2. Looked up from germline, CDR1 is LGHNA and CDR2 is YNFKEQ. V lost 1 base, J lost 5 bases, and 2 bases stayed unmatched. The CDR3 runs 15 residues.